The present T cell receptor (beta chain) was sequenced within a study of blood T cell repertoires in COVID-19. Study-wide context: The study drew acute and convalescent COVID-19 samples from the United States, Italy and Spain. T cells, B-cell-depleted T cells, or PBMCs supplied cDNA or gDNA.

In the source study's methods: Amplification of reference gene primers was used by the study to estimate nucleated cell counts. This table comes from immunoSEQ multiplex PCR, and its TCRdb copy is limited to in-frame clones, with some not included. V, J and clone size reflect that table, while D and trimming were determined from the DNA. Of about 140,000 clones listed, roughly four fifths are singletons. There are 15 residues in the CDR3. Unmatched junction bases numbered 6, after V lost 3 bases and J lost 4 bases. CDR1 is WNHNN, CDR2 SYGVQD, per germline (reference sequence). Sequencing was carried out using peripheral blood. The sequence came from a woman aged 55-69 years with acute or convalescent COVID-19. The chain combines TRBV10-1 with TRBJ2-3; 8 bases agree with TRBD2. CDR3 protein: CASSESSGPADTQYF. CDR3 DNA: TGCGCCAGCAGTGAATCTAGCGGGCCAGCAGATACGCAGTATTTT.